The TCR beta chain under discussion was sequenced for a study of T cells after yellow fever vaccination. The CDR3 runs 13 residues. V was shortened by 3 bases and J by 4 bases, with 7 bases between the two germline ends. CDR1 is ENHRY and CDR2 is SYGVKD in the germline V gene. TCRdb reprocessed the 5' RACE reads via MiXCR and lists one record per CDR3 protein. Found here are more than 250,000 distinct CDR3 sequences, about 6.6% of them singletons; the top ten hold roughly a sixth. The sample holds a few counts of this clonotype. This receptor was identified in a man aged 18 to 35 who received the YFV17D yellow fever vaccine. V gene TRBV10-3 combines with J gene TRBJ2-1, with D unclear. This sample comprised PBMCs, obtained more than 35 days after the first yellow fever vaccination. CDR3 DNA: TGTGCCATCAGTGAAGGCGGTTACAATGAGCAGTTCTTC. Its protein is CAISEGGYNEQFF.